This T cell receptor (beta chain) is from a study of blood T cell repertoires in COVID-19. In the study overall: Spain, Italy and the United States supplied samples that represented acute and convalescent COVID-19.

This clone has just a few counts. One Seattle source followed patients from active infection through their disease course. Sequencing was performed with immunoSEQ multiplex PCR; in TCRdb, only in-frame clones are kept and a portion is missing. Among about 260,000 clones listed, 85% to 90% were seen once. Germline V CDR1 and CDR2: WSHSY, SAAADI. This CDR3 comprises 12 residues. V was cut by 6 bases and J by 3 bases, with 8 bases left in between. This sequence originates from a woman aged 55-69 years with COVID-19, enrolled during active disease. The gene calls are TRBV10-2 and TRBJ1-1, with D uncertain. The source material was peripheral blood. CDR3 amino acids: CASRTQYTEAFF. The CDR3 DNA follows: TGCGCCAGCAGAACACAGTACACTGAAGCTTTCTTT.